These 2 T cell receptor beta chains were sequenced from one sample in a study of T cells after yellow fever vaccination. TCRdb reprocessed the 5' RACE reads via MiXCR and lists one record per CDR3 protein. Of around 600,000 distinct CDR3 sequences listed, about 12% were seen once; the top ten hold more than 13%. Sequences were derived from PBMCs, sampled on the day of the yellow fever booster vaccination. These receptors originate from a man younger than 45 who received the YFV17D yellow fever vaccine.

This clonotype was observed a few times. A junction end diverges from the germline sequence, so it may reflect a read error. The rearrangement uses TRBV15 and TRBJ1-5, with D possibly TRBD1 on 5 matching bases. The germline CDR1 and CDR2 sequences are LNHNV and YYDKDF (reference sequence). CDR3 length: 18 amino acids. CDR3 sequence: CATSRGVWGPGSNQPQHF. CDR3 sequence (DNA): TGTGCCACCAGTAGAGGTGTCTGGGGCCCTGGGAGCAATCAGCCCCAGCATTTT.

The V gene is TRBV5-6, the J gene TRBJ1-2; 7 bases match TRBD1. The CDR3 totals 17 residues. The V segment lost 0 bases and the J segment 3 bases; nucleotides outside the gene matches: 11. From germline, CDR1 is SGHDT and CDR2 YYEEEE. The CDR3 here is CASSLGQGQVIDYGYTF. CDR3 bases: TGTGCCAGCAGCTTGGGACAGGGCCAGGTTATTGACTATGGCTACACCTTC.